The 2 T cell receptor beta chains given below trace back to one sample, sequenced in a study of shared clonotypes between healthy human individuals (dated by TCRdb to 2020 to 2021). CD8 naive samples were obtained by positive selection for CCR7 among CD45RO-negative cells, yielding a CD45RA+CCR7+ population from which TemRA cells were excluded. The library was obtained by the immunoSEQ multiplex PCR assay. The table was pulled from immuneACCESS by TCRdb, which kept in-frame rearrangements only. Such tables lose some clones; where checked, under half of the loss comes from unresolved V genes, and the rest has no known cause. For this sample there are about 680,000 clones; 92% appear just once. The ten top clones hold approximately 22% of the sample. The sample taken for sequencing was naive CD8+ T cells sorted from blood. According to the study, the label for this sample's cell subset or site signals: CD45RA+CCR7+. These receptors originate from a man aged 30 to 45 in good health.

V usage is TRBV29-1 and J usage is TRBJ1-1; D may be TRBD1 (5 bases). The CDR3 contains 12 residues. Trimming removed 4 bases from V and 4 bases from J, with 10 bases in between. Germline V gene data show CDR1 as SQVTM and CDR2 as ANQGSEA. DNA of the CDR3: TGCAGCGTTGCGGGGACGACCACTGAAGCTTTCTTT. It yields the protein CSVAGTTTEAFF.

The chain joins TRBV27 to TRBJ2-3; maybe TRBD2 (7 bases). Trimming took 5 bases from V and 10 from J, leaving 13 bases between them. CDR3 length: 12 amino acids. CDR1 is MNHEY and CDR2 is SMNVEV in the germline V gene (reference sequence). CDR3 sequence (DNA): TGTGCCAGCAGTACGGCGGGGGCCGCGCAGTATTTT. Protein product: CASSTAGAAQYF.